The rows below give T cell receptor beta chains drawn from one sample of a study of CD8 T cells in Susac syndrome. TCRdb re-called the immunoSEQ multiplex PCR reads through MiXCR, storing one row per CDR3 protein. There are roughly 180,000 distinct CDR3 sequences in the sample; approximately 95% occur only once, and approximately 0.098% lies in the top ten. The source material was CD4+ T cells from PBMCs. The receptors originated from a human donor in good health. Each CDR3 is given with its conserved first and last residue. Clone size is stated in some rows and not others, as once, few, many or a class when expanded.

.	TRBV6-2/TRBV6-3	TRBJ2-2	CASSYSENTGELFF
.	TRBV29-1	TRBJ2-5	CSVAGTGAPKTQYF
.	TRBV27	TRBJ1-1	CASSSGAASGDTEAFF
.	TRBV29-1	TRBJ2-1	CSVDKNAGAYNEQFF
.	TRBV6-1	TRBJ2-1	CASTRDYRRSYNEQFF
.	TRBV3-1	TRBJ2-7	CASSLRPSGSYEQYF
.	TRBV15	TRBJ2-1	CATSQGLALSYNEQFF
.	TRBV7-6	TRBJ2-4	CASSPVVAKNIQYF
.	TRBV28	TRBJ2-5	CASTLAGGPETQYF
.	TRBV29-1	TRBJ1-1	CSVEGQGVTEAFF
.	TRBV5-1	TRBJ1-1	CASSLAGQSAGAFF
.	TRBV30	TRBJ2-2	CAWSAGRTGELFF
.	TRBV3-1	TRBJ1-1	CASSHRTGGTEAFF
.	TRBV5-4	TRBJ1-2	CASSLAGTNYGYTF
.	TRBV20-1	TRBJ2-3	CSAVGADTQYF
.	TRBV9	TRBJ2-1	CASSAHGDEQFF
few	TRBV29-1	TRBJ2-7	CSVASGSYEQYF
.	TRBV30	TRBJ1-2	CARGRERGYTF
.	TRBV29-1	TRBJ2-1	CSVAGEFHDEQFF
.	TRBV20-1	TRBJ2-3	CSAKGPSVSRDTQYF
.	TRBV28	TRBJ2-4	CASGPPVSGLQYF
.	TRBV14	TRBJ2-7	CASSPLGQGSYEQYF
.	TRBV9	TRBJ2-1	CASSRGLAGAYDEQFF
.	TRBV3-1	TRBJ2-5	CASSQGLVRLKETQYF
.	TRBV6-6	TRBJ2-7	CASSYSSGLNYEQYF
.	TRBV28	TRBJ2-5	CASSSIPGLAGGETQYF
.	TRBV2	TRBJ2-1	CASSGGTSRYNEQFF
.	TRBV29-1	TRBJ1-1	CSALPGLTEAFF
.	TRBV27	TRBJ1-2	CASSPSTGTYGYTF
.	TRBV29-1	TRBJ1-1	CSVGRQDPSLF
once	TRBV9	TRBJ2-1	CAGSRGYGNEQFF
once	TRBV28	TRBJ2-1	CASSFGASGSREQFF
.	TRBV30	TRBJ2-1	CAWSRLAGGYNEQFF
.	TRBV4-3	TRBJ1-4	CASSQSWDRVVKLFF
.	TRBV5-6	TRBJ1-1	CASSLIGLNTEAFF
.	TRBV20-1	TRBJ1-5	CSASDLTGGDQPQHF
.	TRBV3-1	TRBJ2-3	CAGSRNTDTQYF
.	TRBV27	TRBJ2-2	CASRLAGELFF
.	TRBV5-1	TRBJ1-1	CASSWVPGDTEAFF
.	TRBV29-1	TRBJ1-2	CSVEDRGAATF
once	TRBV30	TRBJ2-3	CAWSIEDTQYF
once	TRBV29-1	TRBJ2-7	CSVGGQDYEQYF
.	TRBV2	TRBJ2-3	CASSGEGRGFTDTQYF
.	TRBV2	TRBJ2-3	CASTSGTSGTDTQYF
.	TRBV7-2	TRBJ2-7	CASSSQASGTFHYEQYF
few	TRBV27	TRBJ1-2	CASTSLDSPWSGYTF
.	TRBV7-2	TRBJ2-1	CASSQTRGRNEQFF
.	TRBV6-6	TRBJ2-7	CASTLLAGTYEQYF
.	TRBV12-3/TRBV12-4	TRBJ2-7	CASTDAGGSLYEQYF
.	TRBV14	TRBJ1-1	CASGQVWGVNTEAFF
.	TRBV3-1	TRBJ2-7	CASSQRGTYEQYF
.	TRBV30	TRBJ1-2	CAWRRTLGYTF
.	TRBV20-1	TRBJ2-3	CSAPLRAISTDTQYF
.	TRBV6-6	TRBJ2-7	CASSPDGGRARREQYF
.	TRBV6-1	TRBJ2-7	CASSKGGLTSGRSYEQYF
.	TRBV20-1	TRBJ2-3	CSASHAGGADTQYF
.	TRBV12-3/TRBV12-4	TRBJ2-1	CASSLGLAGETNNEQFF
.	TRBV20-1	TRBJ2-3	CSASFDTQYF
.	TRBV6-5	TRBJ2-1	CASITGAGGLEQFF
.	TRBV6-1	TRBJ1-1	CASSETRTANTEAFF